This TCR beta chain was recovered during a study of blood T cell repertoires in COVID-19. On the study more broadly: Spain, Italy and the United States supplied samples that represented acute and convalescent COVID-19.

Assay: immunoSEQ multiplex PCR; the TCRdb copy retains only in-frame clones and omits some. The sample holds about 270,000 clones; 90% are singletons and the top ten take approximately 4%. From germline, CDR1 is MDHEN and CDR2 SYDVKM. Trimming removed 8 bases from V and 5 bases from J, with 13 bases in between. CDR3 length: 13 residues. This sequence joins TRBV28 and TRBJ2-1; D gene ambiguous. Source material: PBMCs or T cells enriched from blood (not recorded which). The receptor was derived from a woman in her twenties or thirties with acute COVID-19. The CDR3 reads CASDAGAHNEQFF. DNA of the CDR3: TGTGCCAGCGATGCAGGTGCCCACAATGAGCAGTTCTTC. The whole variable domain, remainder taken from reference TRBV28 and TRBJ2-1, is DVKVTQSSRYLVKRTGEKVFLECVQDMDHENMFWYRQDPGLGLRLIYFSYDVKMKEKGDIPEGYSVSREKKERFSLILESASTNQTSMYLCASDAGAHNEQFFGPGTRLTVL.